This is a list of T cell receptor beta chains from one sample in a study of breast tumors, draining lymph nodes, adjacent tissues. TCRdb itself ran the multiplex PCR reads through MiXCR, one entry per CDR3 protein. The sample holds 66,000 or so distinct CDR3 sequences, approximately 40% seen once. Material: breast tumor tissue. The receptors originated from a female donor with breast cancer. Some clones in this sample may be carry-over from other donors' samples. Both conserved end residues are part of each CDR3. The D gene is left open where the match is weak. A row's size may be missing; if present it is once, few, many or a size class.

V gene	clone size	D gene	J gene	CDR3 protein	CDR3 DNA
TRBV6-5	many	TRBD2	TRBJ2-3	CASSRGDSTDTQYF	TGTGCCAGCTCGCGGGGGGACAGCACAGATACGCAGTATTTT
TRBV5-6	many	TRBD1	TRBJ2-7	CASSQRLGTGFYEQYF	TGTGCCAGCAGCCAACGATTAGGGACAGGGTTTTACGAGCAGTACTTC
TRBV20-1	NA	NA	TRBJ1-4	CSASLRGTGPNEKLFF	TGCAGTGCCAGTTTGCGGGGGACCGGACCAAATGAAAAACTGTTTTTT
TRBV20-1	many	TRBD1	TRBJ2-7	CSASVRGTGAYEQYF	TGCAGTGCTTCCGTCAGGGGGACAGGGGCCTACGAGCAGTACTTC
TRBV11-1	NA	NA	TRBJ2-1	CASSLRRDTPRDRAINEQFF	TGTGCCAGCAGCTTAAGGAGGGACACCCCTCGTGACAGGGCGATCAATGAGCAGTTCTTC
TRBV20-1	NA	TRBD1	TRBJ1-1	CSAKGQGARNTEAFF	TGCAGTGCTAAGGGACAGGGGGCGAGAAACACTGAAGCTTTCTTT
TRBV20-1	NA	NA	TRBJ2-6	CSARDRRSGANVLTF	TGCAGTGCTAGAGATCGGCGCTCTGGGGCCAACGTCCTGACTTTC
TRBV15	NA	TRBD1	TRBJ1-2	CATSSWTGGGYTF	TGTGCCACCAGCAGCTGGACAGGGGGCGGCTACACCTTC
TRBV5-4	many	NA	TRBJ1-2	CASSPLTGGMFSDGYTF	TGTGCCAGCAGCCCCTTGACGGGGGGTATGTTTTCGGATGGCTACACCTTC
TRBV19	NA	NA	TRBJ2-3	CASSRVGGDTQYF	TGTGCCAGTAGTAGGGTGGGGGGCGATACGCAGTATTTT
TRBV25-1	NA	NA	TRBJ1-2	CASSQLRGTSGYTF	TGTGCCAGCAGTCAGTTGCGAGGGACGTCTGGCTACACCTTC
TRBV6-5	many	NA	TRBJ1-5	CASSYSGLSQPQHF	TGTGCCAGCAGTTACTCAGGCCTCAGCCAGCCCCAGCATTTT
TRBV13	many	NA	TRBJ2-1	CASSSLNSYNEQFF	TGTGCCAGCAGCTCTCTGAACTCCTACAATGAGCAGTTCTTC
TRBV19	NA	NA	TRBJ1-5	CASSIRAGQTMKGNQPQHF	TGTGCCAGTAGTATAAGGGCGGGACAAACTATGAAGGGCAATCAGCCCCAGCATTTT
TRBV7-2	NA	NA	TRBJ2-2	CASTAQGTAGELFF	TGTGCCAGCACCGCCCAGGGCACGGCCGGGGAGCTGTTTTTT
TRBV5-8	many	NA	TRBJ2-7	CASSRTVRGEQYF	TGTGCCAGCAGCCGGACGGTTCGGGGCGAGCAGTACTTC
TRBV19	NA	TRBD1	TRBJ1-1	CASSRRQGWWVMNTEAFF	TGTGCCAGTAGTAGACGACAGGGTTGGTGGGTAATGAACACTGAAGCTTTCTTT
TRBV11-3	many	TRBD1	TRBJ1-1	CASSLGTGKNTEAFF	TGTGCCAGCAGCCTCGGGACAGGGAAGAACACTGAAGCTTTCTTT
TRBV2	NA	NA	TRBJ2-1	CASSARGRGTYNEQFF	TGTGCCAGCAGTGCTAGAGGCAGGGGAACCTACAATGAGCAGTTCTTC
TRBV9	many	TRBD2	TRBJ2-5	CASNLRGGRETQSF	TGTGCCAGCAATCTGCGGGGGGGCCGTGAGACCCAGTCCTTC
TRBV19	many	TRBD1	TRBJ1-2	CASSMMAGGFYGYTF	TGTGCCAGTAGTATGATGGCAGGGGGATTCTATGGCTACACCTTC
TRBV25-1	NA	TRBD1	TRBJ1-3	CASSEVTGAFGNTIYF	TGTGCCAGCAGTGAGGTGACAGGGGCGTTCGGAAACACCATATATTTT
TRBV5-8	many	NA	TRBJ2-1	CASSLASASYNEQFF	TGTGCCAGCAGCCTTGCTAGCGCTTCCTACAATGAGCAGTTCTTC
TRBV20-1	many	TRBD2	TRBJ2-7	CSAPTRGLAGDSYEQYF	TGCAGTGCACCGACTAGGGGACTAGCGGGGGACTCCTACGAGCAGTACTTC
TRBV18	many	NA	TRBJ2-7	CASSPQGGLRYEQYF	TGTGCCAGCTCACCCCAGGGCGGATTACGGTACGAGCAGTACTTC
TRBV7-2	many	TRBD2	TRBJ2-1	CASSIRVSGGAVNEQFF	TGTGCCAGCAGCATAAGGGTTAGCGGGGGGGCCGTCAATGAGCAGTTCTTC
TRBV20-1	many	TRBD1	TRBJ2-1	CSASPGQYNEQFF	TGCAGTGCTAGCCCGGGACAGTACAATGAGCAGTTCTTC